These 2 T cell receptor beta chains originate from one sample sequenced in a study of OX40 agonist ivuxolimab in advanced cancers. Sequenced by immunoSEQ multiplex PCR; TCRdb stores in-frame clones only, minus some. The data contain approximately 79,000 clones, 90% to 95% of them singletons. This material consisted of CD4+ or CD8+ T cells sorted from blood, taken in a trial of the OX40 agonist ivuxolimab. The receptors here all came from an adult with an advanced solid tumor such as melanoma, head and neck, liver or kidney cancer.

V gene TRBV9 combines with J gene TRBJ2-1; unclear D gene. The germline V gene encodes CDR1 SGDLS and CDR2 YYNGEE. V was shortened by 0 bases and J by 10 bases, with 8 bases between the two germline ends. The CDR3 totals 12 residues. CDR3 region: CASSVEELEQFF. The CDR3 DNA is TGTGCCAGCAGCGTAGAGGAGTTGGAGCAGTTCTTC.

The gene calls are TRBV7-9 and TRBJ1-3; D is ambiguous. Trimming shortened V by 3 bases and J by 2 bases, and 11 bases separated the two germline ends. This CDR3 has 15 residues. Germline CDR1 and CDR2: SEHNR and FQNEAQ (reference sequence). The chain's CDR3 is CASSFLPLAGNTIYF. CDR3 nucleotides: TGTGCCAGCAGCTTCCTCCCCCTGGCTGGAAACACCATATATTTT.